What follows is one TCR beta chain and its context. In germline, CDR1 is SGHDT, CDR2 YYEEEE. The trim removed 6 bases at V and 4 bases at J, leaving 16 bases unmatched. The CDR3 loop spans 17 amino acids. This entry is derived from a study of cytomegalovirus exposure and HLA in healthy donors. Profiling relied on immunoSEQ multiplex PCR, and the TCRdb table lists in-frame clones only, not all of them. The data contain some 160,000 clones, around 89% of them singletons. The sequence was obtained from a man between 18 and 35 years old in good health and CMV-seronegative. The chain recombines TRBV5-6 with TRBJ2-7, with 10 bases identical to TRBD2. Sequencing was done on a sample of PBMCs. CDR3 region: CASIGAGGPVRTYEQYF. CDR3 DNA: TGTGCCAGCATTGGAGCGGGAGGGCCGGTTCGTACGTACGAGCAGTACTTC.